The sequence of this TCR beta chain was determined in a study of T cell repertoires in cytomegalovirus infection (dated by TCRdb to about 2019). A note on the overall study: Peptide stimulations targeted recently identified HLA-C-restricted CMV epitopes, whose presentation resists viral immunomodulation, together with well-studied HLA-B-restricted epitopes. Donor HLA type was relevant to the analysis, because carriage of CMV infection together with the matching HLA type was indicated by public TCR beta signatures. Results the study describes overall, beyond this receptor: In the ex vivo response, HLA-C-restricted CMV-specific TCR beta clonotypes were dominant, and in two of eight donors the single most frequent clonotype came from this HLA-C-restricted group. Cumulative frequency of public TCR beta family members discriminated carriers of CMV infection plus the relevant HLA type in this cohort and an independent approximately 360-donor cohort.

A note on this clonotype: The specificity of this receptor is unknown. The record has no base qualities; no much larger clone is one base away.

The treatment or condition label, read with the paper, signifies: in vitro stimulation with specific CMV peptide epitopes to enrich CMV-specific T cells. Data came from an Illumina HiSeq 1500. TCRdb ran its own pipeline on the public reads, namely fastp trimming at Q25 and MiXCR clone calling, and kept in-frame beta chains. CDR3 protein sequences are deduplicated, and each keeps its most common genes and DNA. The sample table records just under 500,000 distinct CDR3 sequences; around 30% of these occur just once. The ten largest make up 15% to 20% of the sample. This TCR was sampled from a human donor in good health (CMV status not recorded). Some clones in this sample may be carry-over from other donors' samples. Sequences were derived from cultured PBMCs, sampled from culture after CMV antigen stimulation.

At the DNA level, the sequence is TGTGCCAGCAAGACAGGGGAATATAGGTACGAGCAGTACTTC. Its protein is CASKTGEYRYEQYF. The chain employs TRBV6-2 or TRBV6-3 and TRBJ2-7; 8 of the junction bases match TRBD1. From the germline V gene, CDR1 is MNHEY and CDR2 is SVGEGT. The CDR3, cysteine through phenylalanine, is 14 amino acids long. Of all the DNA, just the CDR3 is kept, 42 bases in frame from base 1. Relative to germline, V is missing 7 bases and J is missing 4 bases, with 9 bases of the junction outside any gene match.